The text below deals with one T cell receptor beta chain. This entry comes from a study of T-cell memory formation after mild COVID-19. Looked up from germline, CDR1 is MNHEY and CDR2 is SVGAGI. With V trimmed by 6 bases and J by 3 bases, 11 bases remained unmatched. The CDR3 length is 15 residues. One entry per CDR3 protein results from TCRdb running MiXCR on the 5' RACE reads. This table has around 200,000 distinct CDR3 sequences, about a fifth appearing once. The V call is TRBV6-5, the J call TRBJ2-7; 7 bases align to TRBD1. This TCR derives from a man aged 18 to 29 who had mild COVID-19 (a few samples of this study predate the infection). Cell type and time point are not known. The specimen was PBMCs or a T cell subset sorted from them (not recorded which). The CDR3 loop reads CASSPMTGNGYEQYF. The DNA of the CDR3 is TGTGCCAGCAGCCCAATGACAGGGAACGGCTACGAGCAGTACTTC.